The 9 T cell receptor beta chains reported below all come from one sample, sequenced in a study of shared clonotypes between healthy human individuals. Here immunoSEQ multiplex PCR was the method, and the copy in TCRdb shows in-frame clones only, minus some. This sample has 80,000 to 100,000 clones, with almost 70% found just once. Source material: memory CD8+ T cells sorted from blood. The subset denotes: CD45RO+ cells pooled with CCR7-negative TemRA cells. These receptors all come from a young man in good health.

This clone was detected a few times. This rearrangement joins TRBV4-1 to TRBJ2-3; D is unclear. The CDR3 spans 13 residues. The germline V gene has CDR1 MGHRA and CDR2 YSYEKL. V lost 4 bases to trimming and J lost 6 bases, with 11 bases between them. The CDR3 sequence: CASSPPSRDTQYF. As DNA, the CDR3 is TGCGCCAGCAGCCCTCCGTCTCGGGATACGCAGTATTTT.

The CDR3 protein is CASSSIPDSSYEQYF. CDR3 in DNA: TGTGCCAGCAGCTCAATCCCGGACAGTTCCTACGAGCAGTACTTC. The chain has TRBV11-2 and TRBJ2-7, with D possibly being TRBD1 (6 bases). The CDR3 consists of 15 residues. Germline V gene sequence: CDR1 SGHAT, CDR2 FQNNGV. Between the trimmed V and J ends, which lost 4 bases and 1 base, there was a span of 14 bases.

This chain joins TRBV25-1 and TRBJ1-1, with TRBD1 as a possible D gene (5 bases). The CDR3 runs to 17 residues. CDR1 is MGHDK and CDR2 is SYGVNS in the germline V gene. V was shortened by 4 bases and J by 1 base, with 19 bases between the two germline ends. The CDR3 reads CASSGPYRRGGNTEAFF. The CDR3 bases are TGTGCCAGCAGTGGCCCTTACCGGCGCGGGGGGAACACTGAAGCTTTCTTT.

This chain connects TRBV5-1 to TRBJ1-2; tentative D call: TRBD1 (6 bases). Germline loops: CDR1 SGHRS, CDR2 YFSETQ. The CDR3 extends over 14 amino acids. With 4 bases removed from V and 5 bases from J, the gap between germline ends came to 15 bases. The CDR3 sequence: CASSRNEGEYGYTF. The CDR3 region has the DNA TGCGCCAGCAGCCGAAACGAGGGGGAATATGGCTACACCTTC.

The CDR3 DNA follows: TGTGCCACCAGCACCCCACGACGGGATGCCGAGACCCAGTACTTC. This encodes CATSTPRRDAETQYF. This sequence joins TRBV15 and TRBJ2-5, with D perhaps matching TRBD2 (5 bases). This CDR3 is 15 amino acids long. V was shortened by 4 bases and J by 5 bases, with 17 bases between the two germline ends. Germline V gene lookup returns CDR1 LNHNV and CDR2 YYDKDF (reference sequence).

The sample holds a few counts of this clone. The J gene is TRBJ2-4, the V gene TRBV27, with TRBD2 as a possible D gene (5 bases). Germline lookup yields CDR1 MNHEY and CDR2 SMNVEV (reference sequence). The V and J ends lost 3 bases and 2 bases respectively, with 11 bases between them. This CDR3 spans 15 amino acids. The CDR3 nucleotides are TGTGCCAGCAGTTTGAGGGTCTCCACCAAAAACATTCAGTACTTC. This encodes CASSLRVSTKNIQYF.

The V and J genes are TRBV27 and TRBJ2-7; no definite D call. CDR1 and CDR2 from the germline V gene are MNHEY and SMNVEV (reference sequence). Deletions cut 3 bases from V and 2 bases from J, with 8 bases between. The CDR3 is 13 residues long. The CDR3 spells CASSFTDTYEQYF. For the CDR3, the DNA is TGTGCCAGCAGTTTCACTGACACCTACGAGCAGTACTTC.

This clone has only a few counts. The rearrangement links TRBV5-5 to TRBJ1-2; D is unresolved. The CDR3 covers 13 residues. V lost 0 bases, J lost 6 bases, and 9 bases lay in between. CDR1 is SGHKS and CDR2 is YYEKEE in the germline V gene (reference sequence). The CDR3: CASSLVEGDGYTF. The CDR3 nucleotides read TGTGCCAGCAGCTTGGTAGAGGGCGATGGCTACACCTTC.

The chain uses TRBV6-1 and TRBJ2-1, with 8 positions matching TRBD2. The V gene's germline CDR1 is MNHNS and CDR2 SASEGT. The CDR3 contains 14 residues. J gave up 6 bases and V 7 bases, and 8 bases lay outside the gene matches. The CDR3 DNA sequence: TGTGCCAGCATTACCAGCGGGAGACCCAATGAGCAGTTCTTC. Amino acids: CASITSGRPNEQFF.